This TCR beta chain came from a study of CXCR3-negative and CXCR3-positive naive CD8 T cells. A CD45RO-CCR7+CD27+CD95- phenotype identified naive CD8+ T cells. Concerning this clonotype: What it binds is unknown.

Study observations and caveats: Naive CXCR3-positive cells had TRB CDR3s more hydrophobic than those of CXCR3-negative naive cells.

The length of the CDR3 is 15 residues. Germline lookup yields CDR1 MGHDK and CDR2 SYGVNS. cDNA libraries for TRB were generated by 5' RACE incorporating UMI labels. TCRdb reanalyzed the 5' RACE reads and collapses them to one entry per CDR3 protein, without DNA. This listing includes 65,000 to 90,000 distinct CDR3 sequences. The chain links TRBV25-1 to TRBJ2-5; the D gene TCRdb calls, TRBD1, cannot be checked with no DNA. The sequence was collected from a human donor in good health. Some clones in this sample may be carry-over from other donors' samples. Specimen: naive CXCR3+ CD8+ T cells from blood. Subset denoted: CD45RO-CCR7+CD27+CD95- naive CD8+ T cells expressing CXCR3 (TNR3+). CDR3 amino acids: CASSLPGTVEETQYF.